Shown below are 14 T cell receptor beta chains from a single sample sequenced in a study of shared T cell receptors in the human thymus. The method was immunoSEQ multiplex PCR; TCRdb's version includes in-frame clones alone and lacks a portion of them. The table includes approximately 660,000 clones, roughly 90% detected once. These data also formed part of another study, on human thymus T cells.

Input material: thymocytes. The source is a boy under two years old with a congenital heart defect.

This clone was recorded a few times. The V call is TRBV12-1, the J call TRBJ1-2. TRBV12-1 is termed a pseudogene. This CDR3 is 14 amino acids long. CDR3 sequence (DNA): TGTGCCAGCAGCTTTGCGCTGGAGGGTTGCGGCTACACCTTC. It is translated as CASSFALEGCGYTF.

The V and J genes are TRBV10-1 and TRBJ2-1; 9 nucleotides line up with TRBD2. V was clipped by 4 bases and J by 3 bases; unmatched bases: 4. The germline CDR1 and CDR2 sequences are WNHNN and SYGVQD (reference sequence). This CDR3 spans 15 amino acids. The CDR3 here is CASSGSGSNYNEQFF. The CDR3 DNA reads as TGCGCCAGCAGTGGTAGCGGGAGTAACTACAATGAGCAGTTCTTC.

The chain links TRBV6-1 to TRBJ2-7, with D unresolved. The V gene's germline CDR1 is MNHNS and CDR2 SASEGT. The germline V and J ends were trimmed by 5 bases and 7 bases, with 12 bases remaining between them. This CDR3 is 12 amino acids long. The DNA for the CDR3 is TGTGCCAGCAGTCAGAATCGTTTTGAGCAGTACTTC. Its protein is CASSQNRFEQYF.

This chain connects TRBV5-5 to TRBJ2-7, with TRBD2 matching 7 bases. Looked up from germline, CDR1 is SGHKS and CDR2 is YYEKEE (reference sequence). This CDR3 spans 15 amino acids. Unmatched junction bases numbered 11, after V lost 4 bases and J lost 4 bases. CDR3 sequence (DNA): TGTGCCAGCAGCCGGACCGGGGAGGGAATTTACGAGCAGTACTTC. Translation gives CASSRTGEGIYEQYF.

Here the CDR3 reads CASSDPSGRYPWQETQYF. For the CDR3, the DNA is TGTGCCAGCAGCGACCCTAGCGGGAGATATCCATGGCAAGAGACCCAGTACTTC. The gene calls are TRBV9 and TRBJ2-5; TRBD2 matches at 10 bases. CDR1 and CDR2 from the germline V gene are SGDLS and YYNGEE. The CDR3 covers 18 residues. The J segment lost 2 bases and the V segment lost 3 bases, leaving 13 bases of the junction unmatched. Combining the CDR3 with reference TRBV9 and TRBJ2-5 gives the whole variable domain DSGVTQTPKHLITATGQRVTLRCSPRSGDLSVYWYQQSLDQGLQFLIQYYNGEERAKGNILERFSAQQFPDLHSELNLSSLELGDSALYFCASSDPSGRYPWQETQYFGPGTRLLVL.

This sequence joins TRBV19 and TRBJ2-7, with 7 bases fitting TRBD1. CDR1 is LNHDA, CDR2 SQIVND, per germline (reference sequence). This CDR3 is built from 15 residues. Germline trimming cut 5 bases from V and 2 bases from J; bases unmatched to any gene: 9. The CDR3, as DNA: TGTGCCAGTAGTCCTCACCGGGACAGCCCCTACGAGCAGTACTTC. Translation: CASSPHRDSPYEQYF.

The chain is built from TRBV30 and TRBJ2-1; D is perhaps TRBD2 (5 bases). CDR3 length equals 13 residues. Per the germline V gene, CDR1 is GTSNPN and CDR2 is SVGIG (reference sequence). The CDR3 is CASGSSSYNEQFF. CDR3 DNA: TGTGCGTCGGGGAGTAGTTCCTACAATGAGCAGTTCTTC. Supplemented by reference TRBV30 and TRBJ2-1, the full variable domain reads SQTIHQWPATLVQPVGSPLSLECTVEGTSNPNLYWYRQAAGRGLQLLFYSVGIGQISSEVPQNLSASRPQDRQFILSSKKLLLSDSGFYLCASGSSSYNEQFFGPGTRLTVL.

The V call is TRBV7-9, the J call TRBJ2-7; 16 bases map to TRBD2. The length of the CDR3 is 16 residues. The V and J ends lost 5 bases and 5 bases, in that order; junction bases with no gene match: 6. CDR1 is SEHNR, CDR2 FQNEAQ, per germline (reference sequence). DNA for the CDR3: TGTGCCAGCAGCCAGGGACTAGCGGGAGGGCCCCACGAGCAGTACTTC. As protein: CASSQGLAGGPHEQYF.

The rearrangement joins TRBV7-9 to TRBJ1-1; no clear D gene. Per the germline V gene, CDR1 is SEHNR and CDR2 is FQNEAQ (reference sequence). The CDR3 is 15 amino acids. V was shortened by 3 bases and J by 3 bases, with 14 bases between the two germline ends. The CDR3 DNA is TGTGCCAGCAGCTTCGGTCCCCGGACTTACACTGAAGCTTTCTTT. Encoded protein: CASSFGPRTYTEAFF.

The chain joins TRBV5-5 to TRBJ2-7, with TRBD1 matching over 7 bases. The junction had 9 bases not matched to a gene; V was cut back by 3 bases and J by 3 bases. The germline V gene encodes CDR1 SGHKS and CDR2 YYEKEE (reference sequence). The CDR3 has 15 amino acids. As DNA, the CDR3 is TGTGCCAGCAGCTGGGCGGACAGGTTCCACTACGAGCAGTACTTC. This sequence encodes CASSWADRFHYEQYF. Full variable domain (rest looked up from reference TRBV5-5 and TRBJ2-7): DAGVTQSPTHLIKTRGQQVTLRCSPISGHKSVSWYQQVLGQGPQFIFQYYEKEERGRGNFPDRFSARQFPNYSSELNVNALLLGDSALYLCASSWADRFHYEQYFGPGTRLTVT.

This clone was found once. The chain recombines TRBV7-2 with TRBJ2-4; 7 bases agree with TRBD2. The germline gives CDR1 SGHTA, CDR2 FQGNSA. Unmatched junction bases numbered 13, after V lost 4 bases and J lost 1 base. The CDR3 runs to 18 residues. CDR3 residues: CASSSNRDYERAKNIQYF. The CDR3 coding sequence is TGTGCCAGCAGCTCCAACCGGGACTACGAACGCGCCAAAAACATTCAGTACTTC. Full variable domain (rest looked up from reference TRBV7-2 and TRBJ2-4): GAGVSQSPSNKVTEKGKDVELRCDPISGHTALYWYRQSLGQGLEFLIYFQGNSAPDKSGLPSDRFSAERTGGSVSTLTIQRTQQEDSAVYLCASSSNRDYERAKNIQYFGAGTRLSVL.

CDR3 sequence reads: CSASTGIEQFF. CDR3 bases: TGCAGTGCGTCTACAGGGATTGAGCAGTTCTTC. The J gene is TRBJ2-1, the V gene TRBV20-1; perhaps TRBD1 as D (6 bases). V was pared by 6 bases and J by 9 bases, with 12 bases between. Germline V gives CDR1 DFQATT, CDR2 SNEGSKA (reference sequence). This CDR3 region has 11 residues.

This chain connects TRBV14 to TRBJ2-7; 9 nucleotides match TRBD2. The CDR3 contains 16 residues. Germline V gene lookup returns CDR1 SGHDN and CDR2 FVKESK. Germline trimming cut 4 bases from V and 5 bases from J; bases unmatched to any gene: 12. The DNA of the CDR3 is TGTGCCAGCAGCCCCCGGTCAGCGGGAGGAGGGGACGAGCAGTACTTC. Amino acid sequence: CASSPRSAGGGDEQYF.

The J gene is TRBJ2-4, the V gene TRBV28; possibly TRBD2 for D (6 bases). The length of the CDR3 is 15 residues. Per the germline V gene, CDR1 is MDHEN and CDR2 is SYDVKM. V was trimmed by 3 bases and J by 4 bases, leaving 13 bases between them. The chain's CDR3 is CASSFNGDSKNIQYF. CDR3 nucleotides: TGTGCCAGCAGTTTTAACGGGGACTCTAAAAACATTCAGTACTTC.